This T cell receptor beta chain was sequenced during a study of blood T cell repertoires in COVID-19. Across the study: Samples came from the United States, Italy and Spain, spanning acute and convalescent COVID-19.

CDR3 length: 12 amino acids. Germline assignment: CDR1 ENHRY and CDR2 SYGVKD. Trimming took 0 bases from V and 8 from J, leaving 5 bases between them. Original processing methods: Estimation of nucleated cell counts relied on the amplification of reference gene primers. Clones were read by immunoSEQ multiplex PCR, and TCRdb kept only the in-frame ones, dropping some. V and J calls and clone size follow that table, whereas D and trimming were derived from the DNA. Among approximately 240,000 clones listed, 84% were seen once. The rearrangement joins TRBV10-3 to TRBJ1-5, with D unresolved. Sequenced input: peripheral blood. This TCR derives from a woman between 55 and 75 years old who had recovered from COVID-19. The CDR3 DNA is TGTGCCATCAGTGAGTCGAGTAAGCCCCAGCATTTT. This translates into CAISESSKPQHF.